A selection of T cell receptor beta chains follows, all from one sample in a study of beta chain features in type 1 diabetes. Measured with immunoSEQ multiplex PCR; TCRdb has only the in-frame clones, and not every one. This sample has hundreds of thousands of clones, with roughly 12% found just once. The material sequenced was naive CD4+ T cells from blood. The receptors here all came from a man aged 18 to 29 with type 1 diabetes. The CDR3 runs from the conserved cysteine through the conserved F or W. The D gene is left open where the match is weak. For some rows the clone size is stated as once, few or many, or as a class when expanded; others skip it.

d_call clone_size j_call v_call cdr3_nt cdr3_aa
NA few TRBJ2-2 TRBV5-1 TGCGCCAGCAGCTTTAAAGGGGCGAACACCGGGGAGCTGTTTTTT CASSFKGANTGELFF
TRBD1 NA TRBJ2-2 TRBV30 TGTGCCTGGGTGACAGGTCAGGGGGTAACCGGGGAGCTGTTTTTT CAWVTGQGVTGELFF
NA NA TRBJ1-5 TRBV10-3 TGTGCCATCAGTGAGTCGTTCAGCGTTAATCAGCCCCAGCATTTT CAISESFSVNQPQHF
NA few TRBJ1-2 TRBV5-4 TGTGCCAGCAGCTCCTCCACCCGACCCTACTATGGCTACACCTTC CASSSSTRPYYGYTF
NA NA TRBJ2-5 TRBV7-8 TGTGCCAGCAGCGCCCGGACAATTCTTCAAGAGACCCAGTACTTC CASSARTILQETQYF
NA few TRBJ1-4 TRBV6-5 TGTGCCAGCAGTTATACGGGGAGCAATGAAGACGAAAAACTGTTTTTT CASSYTGSNEDEKLFF
NA few TRBJ2-2 TRBV13 TGTGCCAGCAGCTTAGAAACCGGGGAGCTGTTTTTT CASSLETGELFF
NA NA TRBJ2-7 TRBV28 TGTGCCAGCAGTTTATCGGCAGGGAGCTCCTACGAGCAGTACTTC CASSLSAGSSYEQYF
NA few TRBJ1-1 TRBV9 TGTGCCAGCAGCGTAGGGCAGGGGAACACTGAAGCTTTCTTT CASSVGQGNTEAFF
TRBD1 few TRBJ1-1 TRBV4-1 TGCGCCAGCAGCCAGACAGGGGTCGAAGCTGAAGCTTTCTTT CASSQTGVEAEAFF
TRBD2 NA TRBJ2-1 TRBV4-1 TGCGCCAGCAGCCAAGATCCGGCCCCGGGACTAGCGGGGTACAATGAGCAGTTCTTC CASSQDPAPGLAGYNEQFF
NA NA TRBJ2-1 TRBV4-1 TGCGCCAGCAGCCAAGGGGACACCAACAATGAGCAGTTCTTC CASSQGDTNNEQFF
TRBD2 NA TRBJ2-3 TRBV4-1 TGCGCCAGCAGCCATCTCGGACTAGCGGGGACCACAGATACGCAGTATTTT CASSHLGLAGTTDTQYF
NA few TRBJ1-4 TRBV19 TGTGCCAGTAGTATTCAGGGAACTAATGAAAAACTGTTTTTT CASSIQGTNEKLFF
NA NA TRBJ1-2 TRBV11-3 TGTGCCAGCAGCTTAGCGGGGACGGCAAACTATGGCTACACCTTC CASSLAGTANYGYTF
NA once TRBJ2-2 TRBV2 TGTGCCAGCAGTGGAACCCCGGGGACCGGGGAGCTGTTTTTT CASSGTPGTGELFF
TRBD1 few TRBJ1-2 TRBV7-9 TGTGCCAGCAGCCCCGAAGGTGGAGGGGGCCGAGGCTACACCTTC CASSPEGGGGRGYTF
NA once TRBJ1-1 TRBV5-1 TGCGCCAGCAGCTTGCAGGGGATAGGGACTGAAGCTTTCTTT CASSLQGIGTEAFF
TRBD2 few TRBJ2-3 TRBV18 TGTGCCAGCTCAGCCCCGGGACTAGCGGGGGGCACAGATACGCAGTATTTT CASSAPGLAGGTDTQYF
NA NA TRBJ1-2 TRBV6-5 TGTGCCAGCAGTTACTCAGGCCCCAATGGCTACACCTTC CASSYSGPNGYTF
NA NA TRBJ2-1 TRBV21-1 TGTGCCAGCGACCGGGACAGGGCCCATGAGCAGTTCTTC CASDRDRAHEQFF
TRBD1 NA TRBJ1-2 TRBV20-1 TGCAGTGCTCCAGGGGGCTATGGCTACACCTTC CSAPGGYGYTF
NA few TRBJ2-6 TRBV28 TGTGCCAGCAGTATTTCACAGGACTCTGGGGCCAACGTCCTGACTTTC CASSISQDSGANVLTF
TRBD1 NA TRBJ1-1 TRBV29-1 TGCAGCGTTGGGGACAGGGTTAACACTGAAGCTTTCTTT CSVGDRVNTEAFF
TRBD1 NA TRBJ1-2 TRBV28 TGTGCCAGCAGTTCTGGACAGGGGGCAGGAGCTAACTATGGCTACACCTTC CASSSGQGAGANYGYTF
NA few TRBJ2-5 TRBV7-9 TGTGCCAGCAGCCTAGGGACTGGAGAAGAGACCCAGTACTTC CASSLGTGEETQYF
NA NA TRBJ1-1 TRBV20-1 TGCAGTGCCCTTGGGAGCGCTGAAGCTTTCTTT CSALGSAEAFF
NA few TRBJ2-1 TRBV5-6 TGTGCCAGCAGCTTAGCCGGGACCCTCTCCTACAATGAGCAGTTCTTC CASSLAGTLSYNEQFF
TRBD1 NA TRBJ2-1 TRBV19 TGTGCCAGTAGTGTGGGACAGTACAATGAGCAGTTCTTC CASSVGQYNEQFF
NA NA TRBJ1-2 TRBV6-5 TGTGCCAGCAGCCCCGCGAACGGTGGCTACACCTTC CASSPANGGYTF
NA NA TRBJ2-2 TRBV5-4 TGTGCCAGCAGCCCAAGAGTATCCGGGGAGCTGTTTTTT CASSPRVSGELFF
TRBD1 NA TRBJ1-2 TRBV7-9 TGTGCCAGCAGCTCCGGGACAGGGGGCTATGGCTACACCTTC CASSSGTGGYGYTF
NA NA TRBJ2-7 TRBV6-5 TGTGCCAGCAGTTACTCTCGTGGCAGAAACTACGAGCAGTACTTC CASSYSRGRNYEQYF
NA NA TRBJ2-5 TRBV29-1 TGCAGCGTTAACCCCTCGGGGCTGGTGGAGACCCAGTACTTC CSVNPSGLVETQYF
NA NA TRBJ2-7 TRBV18 TGTGCCAGCTCACTGACAGATTACGAGCAGTACTTC CASSLTDYEQYF
NA few TRBJ2-2 TRBV2 TGTGCCAGCATTGGACCCTTCAACACCGGGGAGCTGTTTTTT CASIGPFNTGELFF
NA few TRBJ1-5 TRBV7-8 TGTGCCAGCAGCTTAGTGGCCGTTAAAGCCAATCAGCCCCAGCATTTT CASSLVAVKANQPQHF
NA NA TRBJ1-2 TRBV10-3 TGTGCCATCAGTGCAGGACAGGGCTACACCTTC CAISAGQGYTF